This paragraph reports one TCR beta chain. Enrollees, about 18 to 95 years old, lived in around 23 US areas. Participants had their cohort set by participant-reported clinical history. Recovered participants had two consecutive negative NP/OP PCR tests, healthcare professional clearance, or symptom resolution. This sample stems from a study of blood T cell repertoires in COVID-19. About the research overall: The cDNA or gDNA used as material had been derived from T cells, B-cell-depleted T cells, or PBMCs.

Generated by immunoSEQ multiplex PCR, the TCRdb table keeps only in-frame clones and is missing some. This table has some 300,000 clones, around 90% appearing once. The source is a woman aged 25 to 39 who had recovered from COVID-19. What was sequenced was PBMCs or T cells enriched from blood (not recorded which).

The DNA for the CDR3 is TGTGCCAGCAGAGGACCGGGACAGCGAATATCGGGCTACGAGCAGTACTTC. Encoded protein: CASRGPGQRISGYEQYF. The chain combines TRBV28 with TRBJ2-7; 7 bases are a match to TRBD1. CDR1 is MDHEN, CDR2 SYDVKM, per germline. The trim removed 6 bases at V and 3 bases at J, leaving 17 bases unmatched. The CDR3 contains 17 residues.